Below, 10 T cell receptor beta chains from the same sample are listed, as sequenced in a study of cytomegalovirus exposure and HLA in healthy donors. The PCR contained 60 Vbeta and 13 Jbeta primers. The data were produced by immunoSEQ multiplex PCR, yet TCRdb's version contains in-frame clones alone and is incomplete. The table includes around 80,000 clones, roughly a tenth detected once. Sequenced material: PBMCs. These receptor sequences come from a man in his sixties in good health and CMV-seropositive.

The chain has TRBV2 and TRBJ1-1, with D maybe TRBD1 (5 bases). Trimming took 5 bases from V and 1 from J, leaving 11 bases between them. The CDR3 covers 14 residues. CDR1 is SNHLY and CDR2 is FYNNEI in the germline V gene. The CDR3 nucleotides read TGTGCCAGCAGTATAGGGACTTGGAACACTGAAGCTTTCTTT. Translation: CASSIGTWNTEAFF.

V gene TRBV5-6 combines with J gene TRBJ2-2; maybe TRBD1 (7 bases). The V and J ends lost 1 base and 9 bases respectively, with 10 bases between them. The CDR3 loop spans 13 amino acids. Germline CDR1 SGHDT, CDR2 YYEEEE. Here the CDR3 reads CASSLPGGRELFF. CDR3 nucleotides: TGTGCCAGCAGCTTGCCAGGGGGGCGGGAGCTGTTTTTT.

The genes are TRBV6-6 and TRBJ1-3; D remains ambiguous. V lost 5 bases and J 2 bases, leaving 10 bases between the germline ends. Germline-derived CDR1 and CDR2 are MNHNY and SVGAGI (reference sequence). This CDR3 is built from 14 residues. CDR3 amino acids: CASSTGRAGNTIYF. The CDR3 DNA is TGTGCCAGCAGTACCGGTCGGGCTGGAAACACCATATATTTT.

This clone has just a few counts. The chain has TRBV30 and TRBJ1-4; a weak D match, TRBD1 (6 bases). V lost 5 bases and J 7 bases, leaving 20 bases between the germline ends. The CDR3 totals 15 residues. Germline V gene lookup returns CDR1 GTSNPN and CDR2 SVGIG (reference sequence). CDR3: CAWVATGTNAEKLFF. The DNA of the CDR3 is TGTGCCTGGGTGGCTACCGGGACAAACGCTGAAAAACTGTTTTTT.

V is TRBV9 and J is TRBJ2-1, with 7 positions matching TRBD2. The CDR3 runs to 18 residues. Germline loops: CDR1 SGDLS, CDR2 YYNGEE. The J segment lost 7 bases and the V segment lost 7 bases, leaving 23 bases of the junction unmatched. The CDR3 here is CASDSPGGSTIISNEQFF. CDR3 DNA sequence: TGTGCCAGCGACTCCCCAGGCGGGAGCACCATTATCTCAAATGAGCAGTTCTTC.

The chain employs TRBV4-1 and TRBJ2-3, with D uncertain. Trimming took off 1 base at V and 9 bases at J, with 14 bases between the two ends. Germline lookup yields CDR1 MGHRA and CDR2 YSYEKL. The CDR3 has 14 residues. The chain's CDR3 is CASSQVSGLGTQYF. CDR3 DNA: TGCGCCAGCAGCCAAGTAAGTGGCCTCGGGACGCAGTATTTT.

This clone was counted a few times. The chain carries TRBV28 and TRBJ2-3, with D unclear. V dropped 2 bases and J dropped 0 bases, with 9 bases sitting between them. Germline assignment: CDR1 MDHEN and CDR2 SYDVKM. This CDR3 has 15 amino acids. DNA of the CDR3: TGTGCCAGCAGTTTAGTAAGGAGAAGCACAGATACGCAGTATTTT. This codes for CASSLVRRSTDTQYF.

The V gene is TRBV7-9, the J gene TRBJ2-1, with TRBD1 identical over 8 bases. Germline CDR1 is SEHNR and CDR2 is FQNEAQ (reference sequence). This CDR3 contains 15 residues. The trim removed 5 bases at V and 3 bases at J, leaving 6 bases unmatched. Here the CDR3 reads CASSIRTGSYNEQFF. The CDR3 DNA reads TGTGCCAGCAGCATAAGGACAGGGAGCTACAATGAGCAGTTCTTC.

This clone was seen many times. The chain is built from TRBV5-5 and TRBJ1-6, with a weak D call TRBD1 (5 bases). CDR1 SGHKS and CDR2 YYEKEE come from the germline V gene (reference sequence). Trimming removed 0 bases from V and 7 bases from J, with 11 bases in between. CDR3 length: 15 amino acids. The CDR3 nucleotides read TGTGCCAGCAGCTTGGCAGGACAAGAAAATTCACCCCTCCACTTT. Its translation is CASSLAGQENSPLHF. Filled out from reference TRBV5-5 and TRBJ1-6, the complete variable domain reads DAGVTQSPTHLIKTRGQQVTLRCSPISGHKSVSWYQQVLGQGPQFIFQYYEKEERGRGNFPDRFSARQFPNYSSELNVNALLLGDSALYLCASSLAGQENSPLHFGNGTRLTVT.

This clone has a handful of counts. V usage is TRBV6-1 and J usage is TRBJ2-6; D call uncertain. From germline, CDR1 is MNHNS and CDR2 SASEGT. This CDR3 contains 14 residues. Trimming removed 4 bases from V and 0 bases from J, with 4 bases in between. CDR3 nucleotide sequence: TGTGCCAGCAGTGCCGGCTCTGGGGCCAACGTCCTGACTTTC. Its protein product is CASSAGSGANVLTF.